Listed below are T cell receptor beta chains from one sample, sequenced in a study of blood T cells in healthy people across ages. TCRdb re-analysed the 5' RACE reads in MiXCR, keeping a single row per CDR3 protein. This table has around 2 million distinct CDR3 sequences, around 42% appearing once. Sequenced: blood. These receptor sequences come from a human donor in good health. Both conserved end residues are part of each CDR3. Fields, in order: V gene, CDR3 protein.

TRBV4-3,CASSQVPRSIQYF
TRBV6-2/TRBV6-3,CASSFYGSRYEQYF
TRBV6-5,CASSYRQGVGGYTF
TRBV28,CASSLLEQAIYEQYF
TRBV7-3,CASSLRVSGSTDTQYF
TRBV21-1,CASSKRWGRGPYNEQFF
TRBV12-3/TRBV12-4,CASSKGQANCGYTF
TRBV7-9,CASSLRGRERGDQETQYF
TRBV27,CASSFWGPGANVLTF
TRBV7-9,CASSSSSGDSYNEQFF
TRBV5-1,CASLQGVGYNEQFF
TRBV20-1,CSAPKQGSNYGYTF
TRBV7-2,CASSSRFGNTIYF
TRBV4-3,CASSHLYTQRYTQYF
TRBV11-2,CASSFTGQGYYGYTF
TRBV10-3,CAISEGEEGAYEQYF
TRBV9,CASSVAGGGSGANVLTF
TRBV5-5,CASSLSPLEKLFF
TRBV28,CASSPSLQAAYNEQFF
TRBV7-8,CASSLSVGERSYEQYF
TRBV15,CATSSKRQGGYEQYF
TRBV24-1,CATSGEETQYF
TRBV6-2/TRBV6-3,CASSYSIGGRTGELFF
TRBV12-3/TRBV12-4,CASTTLGNYGYTF